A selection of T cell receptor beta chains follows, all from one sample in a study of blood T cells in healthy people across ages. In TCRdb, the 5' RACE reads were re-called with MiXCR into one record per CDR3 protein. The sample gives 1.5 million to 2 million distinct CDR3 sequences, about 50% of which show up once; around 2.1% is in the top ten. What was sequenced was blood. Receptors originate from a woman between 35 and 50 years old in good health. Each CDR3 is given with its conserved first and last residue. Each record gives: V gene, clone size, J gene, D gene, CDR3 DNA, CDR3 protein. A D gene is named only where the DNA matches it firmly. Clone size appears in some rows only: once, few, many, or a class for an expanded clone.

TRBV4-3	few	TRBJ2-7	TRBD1	TGCGCCAGCAGCCAAGCGGACAGGGTGAGCGAGCAGTACTTC	CASSQADRVSEQYF
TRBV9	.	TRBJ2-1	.	TGTGCCAGCAGCGACCTACTAACAGGGTCCGGGCAGTTCTTC	CASSDLLTGSGQFF
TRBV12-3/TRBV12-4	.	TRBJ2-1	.	TGTGCCAGCAGTCGCCGGCATTTGGGAGCGGGCGAGCAGTTCTTC	CASSRRHLGAGEQFF
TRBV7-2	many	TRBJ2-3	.	TGTGCCAGCAGCTTAGAAGTGAGCACAGATACGCAGTATTTT	CASSLEVSTDTQYF
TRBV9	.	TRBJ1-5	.	TGTGCCAGCAGTCCCGGAGACAGTTATCAGCCCCAGCATTTT	CASSPGDSYQPQHF
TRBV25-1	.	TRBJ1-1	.	TGTGCCAGCAGTGAAGTGGGGGGCCAGGTCAGCGCTTTCTTT	CASSEVGGQVSAFF
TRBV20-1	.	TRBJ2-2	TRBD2	TGCAGTGCCAGAGAAGCGGGGAGAAACACCGGGGAGCTGTTTTTT	CSAREAGRNTGELFF
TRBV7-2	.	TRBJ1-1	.	TGTGCCAGCAGCTTAGATGTAGAGGAGATTATCACTGAAGCTTTCTTT	CASSLDVEEIITEAFF
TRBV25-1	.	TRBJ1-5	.	TGTGCCAGCAGTGACTGGGCGGGGAATCAGCCCCAGCATTTT	CASSDWAGNQPQHF
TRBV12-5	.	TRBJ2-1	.	TGTGCTAGTGGTTTGAGGGGCTTGAGTGAGCAGTTCTTC	CASGLRGLSEQFF
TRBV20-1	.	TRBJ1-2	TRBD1	TGCAGTGTGGCGTCGGGACAGATAAACTATGGCTACACCTTC	CSVASGQINYGYTF
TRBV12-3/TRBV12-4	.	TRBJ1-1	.	TGTGCCAGCAGTTCAAGAGGCTCCAGCACTGAAGCTTTCTTT	CASSSRGSSTEAFF
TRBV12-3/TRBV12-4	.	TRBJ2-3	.	TGTGCCAGCACCTTCCTTGTCGGGGGGCGCACAGATACGCAGTATTTT	CASTFLVGGRTDTQYF
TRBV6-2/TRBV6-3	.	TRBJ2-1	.	TGTGCCAGCAGTTGCTCGATTGCGCCCATCTCCTACAATGAGCAGTTCTTC	CASSCSIAPISYNEQFF
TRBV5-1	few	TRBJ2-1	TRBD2	TGCGCCAGCAGCTCAGGACTAGCGCCGAGCTCCTACAATGAGCAGTTCTTC	CASSSGLAPSSYNEQFF
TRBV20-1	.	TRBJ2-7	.	TGCAGTGCTAGACAGGACCCTCCCGGGAGCTCCTACGAGCAGTACTTC	CSARQDPPGSSYEQYF
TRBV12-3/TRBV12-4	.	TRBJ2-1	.	TGTGCCAGCAGTCCCAGGGAATTGAGCGAGATTCTCGGGCAGTTCTTC	CASSPRELSEILGQFF
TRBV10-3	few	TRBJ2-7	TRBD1	TGTGCCATAGCTACAGGGGGGTCCTACAATGAGCAGTACTTC	CAIATGGSYNEQYF
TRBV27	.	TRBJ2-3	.	TGTGCCAGCAGTACGGTAGGCACAGATACGCAGTATTTT	CASSTVGTDTQYF
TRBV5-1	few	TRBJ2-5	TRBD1	TGCGCCAGCAGGACACAGGGGGCTTCACAAGAGACCCAGTACTTC	CASRTQGASQETQYF
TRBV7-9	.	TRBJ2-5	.	TGTGCCAGCAGCGGACCTGTGGATGAGACCCAGTACTTC	CASSGPVDETQYF
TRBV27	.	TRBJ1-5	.	TGTGCCAGCAGTTCGGTGACATCAGGATGGATCGGCAATCAGCCCCAGCATTTT	CASSSVTSGWIGNQPQHF
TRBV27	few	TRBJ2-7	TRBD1	TGTGCCAGCAGTTGGGACAGGGTTTCCTACGAGCAGTACTTC	CASSWDRVSYEQYF
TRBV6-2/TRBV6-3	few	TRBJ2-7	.	TGTGCCAGCAGTTACGCTCTCGGGGGCTACGAGCAGTACTTC	CASSYALGGYEQYF
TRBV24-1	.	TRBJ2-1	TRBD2	TGTGCCACCAGTGATACTGCGGGACTAGCGGGGAAGTCCTACAATGAGCAGTTCTTC	CATSDTAGLAGKSYNEQFF
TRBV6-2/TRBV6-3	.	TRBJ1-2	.	TGTGCCAGCAGACTCCTCGGCAGGGGCTATGGCTACACCTTC	CASRLLGRGYGYTF
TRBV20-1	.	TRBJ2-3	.	TGCAGTGCTAGATCGGACCCGGGCCGTCTTGGCACAGATACGCAGTATTTT	CSARSDPGRLGTDTQYF
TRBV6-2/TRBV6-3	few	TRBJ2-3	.	TGTGCCAGCACGTCGGCCCCCCCAGATACGCAGTATTTT	CASTSAPPDTQYF
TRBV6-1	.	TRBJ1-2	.	TGTGCCAGCAGACAGAATCTCGGTGGCTACACCTTC	CASRQNLGGYTF
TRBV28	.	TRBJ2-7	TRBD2	TGTGCCAGCAGCCTAACACTGACTAGCGGCATCGATCCCGAGCAGTACTTC	CASSLTLTSGIDPEQYF
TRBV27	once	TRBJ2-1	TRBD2	TGTGCCAGCACCCAACAACCCGCGGGGGGGCTCAATGAGCAGTTCTTC	CASTQQPAGGLNEQFF